This T cell receptor beta chain was sequenced in a study of T cells in Graves' hyperthyroidism and ophthalmopathy. Study-wide points: The model made its ophthalmopathy prediction, and onset followed a median approximately six months later.

TCR beta CDR3 region amplification was performed from RNA transcripts. The HTBI primer set was used in a first-round RT-PCR of the TCR CDR3. TCRdb passed the multiplex PCR reads through MiXCR, listing each CDR3 protein once. The table includes over 700,000 distinct CDR3 sequences, 18% detected once. About this clonotype itself: Its antigen is not known.

The CDR3 spans 15 residues. J lost 1 base, V lost 6 bases, and 7 bases had no gene match. The germline V gene has CDR1 LGHDT and CDR2 YNNKEL (reference sequence). This chain uses TRBV3-1 with TRBJ2-7, with 9 bases identical to TRBD1. The origin of this receptor is a woman in her forties or fifties with Graves' hyperthyroidism that later progressed to Graves' ophthalmopathy. Sequencing was done on a sample of blood. CDR3 loop: CASRLPGQGSYEQYF. DNA for the CDR3: TGTGCCAGCAGACTACCGGGACAGGGATCCTACGAGCAGTACTTC.